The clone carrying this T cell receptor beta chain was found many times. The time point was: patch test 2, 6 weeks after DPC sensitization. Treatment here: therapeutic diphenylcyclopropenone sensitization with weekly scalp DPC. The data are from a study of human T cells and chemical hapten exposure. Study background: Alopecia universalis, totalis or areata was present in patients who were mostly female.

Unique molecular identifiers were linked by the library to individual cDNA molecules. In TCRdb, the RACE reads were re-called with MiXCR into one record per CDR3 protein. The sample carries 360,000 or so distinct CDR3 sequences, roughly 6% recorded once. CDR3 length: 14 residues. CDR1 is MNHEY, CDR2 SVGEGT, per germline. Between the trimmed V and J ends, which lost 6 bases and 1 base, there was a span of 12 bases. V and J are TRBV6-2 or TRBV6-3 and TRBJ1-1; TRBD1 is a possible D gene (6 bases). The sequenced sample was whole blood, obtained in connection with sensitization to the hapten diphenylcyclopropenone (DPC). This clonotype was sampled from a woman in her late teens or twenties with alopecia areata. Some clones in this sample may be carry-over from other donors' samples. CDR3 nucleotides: TGTGCCAGCAGATTCCTACAGGGGAACACTGAAGCTTTCTTT. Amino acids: CASRFLQGNTEAFF.